This T cell receptor beta chain was retrieved from a study of CD8+ T cells in alopecia areata. The overall study: Treated patients took oral tofacitinib at 5 to 10 mg twice daily. The protocol delivered tofacitinib for 6 to 18 months, then withdrew it for 6 months.

Investigators isolated RNA and reverse transcribed it into cDNA to act as the sequencing template. The assay was immunoSEQ multiplex PCR, and TCRdb's table has in-frame clones only and misses some. This sample yields 110,000 or so clones, of which 35% to 45% are seen a single time; approximately 3.3% belongs to the top ten. General study points: Scalp lesions, especially in alopecia totalis/universalis, had higher clonality than normal scalp.

About this clone: Antigen unknown.

The specimen sequenced was CD4+ T cells sorted from blood. The origin of this receptor is a human donor with alopecia areata.

CDR3 amino acids: CASSLDPSGSQQYF. Written as DNA, the CDR3 is TGCGCCAGCAGCTTGGACCCTAGCGGGAGTCAGCAGTACTTC. The V call is TRBV5-1, the J call TRBJ2-7; 10 bases align to TRBD2. The germline CDR1 and CDR2 sequences are SGHRS and YFSETQ. V was clipped by 0 bases and J by 8 bases; unmatched bases: 5. The CDR3 totals 14 residues.